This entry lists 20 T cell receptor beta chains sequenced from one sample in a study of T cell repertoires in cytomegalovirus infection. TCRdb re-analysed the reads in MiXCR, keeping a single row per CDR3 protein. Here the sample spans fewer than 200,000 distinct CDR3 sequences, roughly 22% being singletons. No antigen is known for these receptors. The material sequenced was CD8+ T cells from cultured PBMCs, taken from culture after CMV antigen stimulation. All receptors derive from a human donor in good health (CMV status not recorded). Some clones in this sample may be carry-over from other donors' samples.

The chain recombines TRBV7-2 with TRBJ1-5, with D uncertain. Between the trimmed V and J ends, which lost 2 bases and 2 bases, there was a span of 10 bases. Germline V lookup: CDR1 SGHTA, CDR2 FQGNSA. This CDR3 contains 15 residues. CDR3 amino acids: CASSLNKFGNQPQHF. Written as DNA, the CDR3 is TGTGCCAGCAGCTTAAATAAATTTGGCAATCAGCCCCAGCATTTT.

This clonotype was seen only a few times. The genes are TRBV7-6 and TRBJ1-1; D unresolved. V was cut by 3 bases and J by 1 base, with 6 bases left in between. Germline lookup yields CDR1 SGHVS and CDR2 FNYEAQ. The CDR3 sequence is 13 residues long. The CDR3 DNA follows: TGTGCCAGCAGCTTGACCACGAACACTGAAGCTTTCTTT. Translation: CASSLTTNTEAFF.

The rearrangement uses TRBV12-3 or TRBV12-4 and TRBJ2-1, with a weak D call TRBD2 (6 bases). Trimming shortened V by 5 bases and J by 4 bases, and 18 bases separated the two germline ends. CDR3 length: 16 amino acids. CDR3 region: CASSTRTSPSYNEQFF. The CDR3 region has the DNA TGTGCCAGCAGTACCCGTACTAGCCCCTCATACAATGAGCAGTTCTTC.

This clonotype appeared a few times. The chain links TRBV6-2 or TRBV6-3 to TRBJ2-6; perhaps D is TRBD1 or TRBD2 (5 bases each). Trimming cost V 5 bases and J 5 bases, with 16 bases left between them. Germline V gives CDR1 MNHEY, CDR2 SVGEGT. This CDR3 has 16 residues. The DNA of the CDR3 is TGTGCCAGCAGTCGCCTTCCCGGGACGTGGGCCAACGTCCTGACTTTC. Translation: CASSRLPGTWANVLTF.

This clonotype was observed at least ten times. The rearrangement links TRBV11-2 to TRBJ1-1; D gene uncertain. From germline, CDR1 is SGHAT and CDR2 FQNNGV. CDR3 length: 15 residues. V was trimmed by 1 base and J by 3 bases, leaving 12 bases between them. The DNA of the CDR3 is TGTGCCAGCAGCTTAGTGGAGTTTCTACACACTGAAGCTTTCTTT. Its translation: CASSLVEFLHTEAFF.

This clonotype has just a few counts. The CDR3 loop is CASSLVQGHYNEQFF. CDR3 DNA: TGTGCCAGCAGCTTAGTTCAGGGCCACTACAATGAGCAGTTCTTC. The V and J genes are TRBV7-6 and TRBJ2-1; a weak D match, TRBD1 (5 bases). V gave up 1 base and J gave up 3 bases, with 10 bases separating them. This CDR3 has 15 amino acids. Germline CDR1 is SGHVS and CDR2 is FNYEAQ. Together with reference TRBV7-6 and TRBJ2-1, the CDR3 gives the full variable domain: GAGVSQSPRYKVTKRGQDVALRCDPISGHVSLYWYRQALGQGPEFLTYFNYEAQQDKSGLPNDRFSAERPEGSISTLTIQRTEQRDSAMYRCASSLVQGHYNEQFFGPGTRLTVL.

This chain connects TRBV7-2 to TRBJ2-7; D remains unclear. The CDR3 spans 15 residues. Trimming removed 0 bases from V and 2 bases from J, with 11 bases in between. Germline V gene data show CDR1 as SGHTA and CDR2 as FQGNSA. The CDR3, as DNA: TGTGCCAGCAGCTTAGCGCAGAGCGACGCCTACGAGCAGTACTTC. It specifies CASSLAQSDAYEQYF.

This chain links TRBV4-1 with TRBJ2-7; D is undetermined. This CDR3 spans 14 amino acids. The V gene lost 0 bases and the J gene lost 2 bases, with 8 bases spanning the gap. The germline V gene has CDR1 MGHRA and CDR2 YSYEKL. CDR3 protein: CASSQDLQPYEQYF. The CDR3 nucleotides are TGCGCCAGCAGCCAAGATCTCCAGCCCTACGAGCAGTACTTC.

The DNA of the CDR3 is TGTGCCAGCAGGGAGGGACTGCATTATAGCAATCAGCCCCAGCATTTT. Protein product: CASREGLHYSNQPQHF. The gene calls are TRBV6-1 and TRBJ1-5; a weak D match, TRBD1 (5 bases). This CDR3 is 16 amino acids long. V shed 6 bases and J shed 0 bases, with 15 bases lying between them. Germline V CDR1 and CDR2: MNHNS, SASEGT.

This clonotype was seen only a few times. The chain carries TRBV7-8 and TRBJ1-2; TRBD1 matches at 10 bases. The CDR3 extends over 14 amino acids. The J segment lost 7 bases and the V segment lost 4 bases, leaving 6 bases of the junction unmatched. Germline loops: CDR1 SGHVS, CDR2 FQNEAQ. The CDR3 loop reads CASSSGTGAPGYTF. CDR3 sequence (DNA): TGTGCCAGCAGCTCCGGGACAGGGGCGCCTGGCTACACCTTC. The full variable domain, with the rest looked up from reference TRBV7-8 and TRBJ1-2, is GAGVSQSPRYKVAKRGQDVALRCDPISGHVSLFWYQQALGQGPEFLTYFQNEAQLDKSGLPSDRFFAERPEGSVSTLKIQRTQQEDSAVYLCASSSGTGAPGYTFGSGTRLTVV.

The CDR3 DNA reads TGTGCCAGCAACCCTGGACAGGGACGGGGTTCACCCCTCCACTTT. This codes for CASNPGQGRGSPLHF. The chain uses TRBV27 and TRBJ1-6, with 8 bases that match TRBD1. Germline CDR1 MNHEY, CDR2 SMNVEV (reference sequence). The CDR3 runs 15 residues. V gave up 7 bases and J gave up 9 bases; unmatched junction bases: 11.

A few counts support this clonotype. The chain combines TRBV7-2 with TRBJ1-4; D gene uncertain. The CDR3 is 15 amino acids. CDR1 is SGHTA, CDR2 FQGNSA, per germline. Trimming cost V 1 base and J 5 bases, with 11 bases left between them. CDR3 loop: CASSLDGLRNEKLFF. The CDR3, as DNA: TGTGCCAGCAGCTTAGACGGACTAAGAAATGAAAAACTGTTTTTT.

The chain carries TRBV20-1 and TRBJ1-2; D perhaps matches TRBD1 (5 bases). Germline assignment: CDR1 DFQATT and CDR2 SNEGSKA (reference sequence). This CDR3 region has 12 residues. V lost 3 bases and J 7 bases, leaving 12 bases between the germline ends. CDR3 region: CSASARVIGYTF. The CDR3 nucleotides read TGCAGTGCTAGTGCCAGGGTTATTGGCTACACCTTC.

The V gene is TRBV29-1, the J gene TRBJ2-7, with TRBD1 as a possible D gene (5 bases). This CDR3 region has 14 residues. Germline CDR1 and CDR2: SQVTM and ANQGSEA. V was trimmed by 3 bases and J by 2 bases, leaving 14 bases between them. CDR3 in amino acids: CSVEVRDSTYEQYF. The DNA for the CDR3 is TGCAGCGTTGAGGTCCGCGACAGTACCTACGAGCAGTACTTC.

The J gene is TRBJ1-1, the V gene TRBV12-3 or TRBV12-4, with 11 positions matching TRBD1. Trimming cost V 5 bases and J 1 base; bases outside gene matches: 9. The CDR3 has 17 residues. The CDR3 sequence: CASSPWTGGVENTEAFF. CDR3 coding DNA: TGTGCCAGCAGTCCCTGGACAGGGGGCGTCGAGAACACTGAAGCTTTCTTT.

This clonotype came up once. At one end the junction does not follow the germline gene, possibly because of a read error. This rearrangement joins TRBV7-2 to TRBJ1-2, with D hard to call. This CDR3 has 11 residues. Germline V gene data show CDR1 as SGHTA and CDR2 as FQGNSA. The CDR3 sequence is CASTLSYGYTF. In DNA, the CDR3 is TGTGCCAGCACCTTATCCTATGGCTACACCTTC.

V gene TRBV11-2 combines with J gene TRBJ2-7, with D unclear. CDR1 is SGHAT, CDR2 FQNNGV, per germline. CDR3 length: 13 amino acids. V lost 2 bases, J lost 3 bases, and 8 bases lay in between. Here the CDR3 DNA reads TGTGCCAGCAGCTTATGGGCGATCTACGAGCAGTACTTC. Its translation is CASSLWAIYEQYF.

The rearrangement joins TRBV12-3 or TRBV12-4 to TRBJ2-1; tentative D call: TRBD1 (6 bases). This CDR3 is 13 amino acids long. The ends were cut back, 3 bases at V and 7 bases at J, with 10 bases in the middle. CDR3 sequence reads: CASSFFTGNEQFF. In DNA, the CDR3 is TGTGCCAGCAGTTTTTTCACAGGGAATGAGCAGTTCTTC.

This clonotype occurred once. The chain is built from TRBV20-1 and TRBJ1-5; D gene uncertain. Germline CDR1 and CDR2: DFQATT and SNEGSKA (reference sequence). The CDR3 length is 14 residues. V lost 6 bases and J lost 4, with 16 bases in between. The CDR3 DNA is TGCAGTGCCTGTGAGACTAATGAGAATCAGCCCCAGCATTTT. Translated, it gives CSACETNENQPQHF.

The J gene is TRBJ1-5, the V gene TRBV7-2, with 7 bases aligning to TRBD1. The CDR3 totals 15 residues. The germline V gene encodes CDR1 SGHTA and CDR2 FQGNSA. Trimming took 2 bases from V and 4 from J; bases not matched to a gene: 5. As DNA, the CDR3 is TGTGCCAGCAGCTTAAAACAGGGGTCGAATCAGCCCCAGCATTTT. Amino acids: CASSLKQGSNQPQHF.